The clone carrying this T cell receptor beta chain was seen ten or more times. Its target is not known. TCRdb re-derived calls from the reads in MiXCR, one entry per CDR3 protein. Of approximately 500,000 distinct CDR3 sequences listed, about 17% are singletons. The entry originates in a study of T cell repertoires in cytomegalovirus infection. Study-level background: Indications of both CMV infection and matching HLA type were provided by public TCR beta signatures.

V was pared by 3 bases and J by 6 bases, with 12 bases between. Germline-derived CDR1 and CDR2 are MGHDK and SYGVNS. The CDR3 contains 13 residues. Overall study findings and caveats: Public TCR beta family frequency separated CMV-and-HLA carriers, including in an independent cohort. Dominant in the ex vivo response were TCR beta clonotypes restricted by HLA-C and specific for CMV.

The TCR comes from a human donor in good health (CMV status not recorded). Some clones in this sample may be carry-over from other donors' samples. The sequenced material came from CD8+ T cells from PBMCs. The rearrangement joins TRBV25-1 to TRBJ2-7; D gene uncertain. DNA for the CDR3: TGTGCCAGCAGTGACCATGGCTTAGCCGAGCAGTACTTC. Its translation is CASSDHGLAEQYF.